One sample yielded the 15 T cell receptor beta chains listed below, sequenced in a study of identical twins. TCRdb reanalysed the 5' RACE reads using MiXCR and keeps one entry per CDR3 protein. Of around 370,000 distinct CDR3 sequences listed, approximately 10% are singletons. Specimen: naive T cells sorted from blood. These receptors originate from a woman aged 45-60 years in good health.

This sequence joins TRBV7-8 and TRBJ2-7; D may correspond to TRBD1 or TRBD2 (7 bases each). The germline V gene has CDR1 SGHVS and CDR2 FQNEAQ. Trimming left V 5 bases short and J 0 bases short, with 14 bases between. The CDR3 is made up of 15 amino acids. CDR3 amino acids: CASSRTRDSSYEQYV. The CDR3 region has the DNA TGTGCCAGCAGCCGGACTAGGGACAGCTCCTACGAGCAGTACGTC.

The CDR3 protein is CATSAPGLENSQETQYF. In DNA form, the CDR3 reads TGTGCCACCAGTGCTCCGGGACTAGAGAACAGTCAAGAGACCCAGTACTTC. The rearrangement joins TRBV24-1 to TRBJ2-5, with TRBD2 identical over 8 bases. CDR1 and CDR2 from the germline V gene are KGHDR and SFDVKD. This CDR3 is built from 17 residues. Unmatched junction bases numbered 12, after V lost 5 bases and J lost 2 bases.

This clonotype was seen repeatedly, ten times or more. This chain connects TRBV27 to TRBJ2-7; 9 positions agree with TRBD1. The ends lost 6 bases at V and 3 bases at J; junction bases unmatched: 6. The CDR3 contains 14 residues. Germline V gene lookup returns CDR1 MNHEY and CDR2 SMNVEV (reference sequence). The CDR3 is CASRTPGQGYEQYF. In nucleotides, the CDR3 is TGTGCCAGCAGAACCCCGGGACAGGGCTACGAGCAGTACTTC.

There are a few counts of this clonotype. The rearrangement uses TRBV27 and TRBJ2-1, with a weak D call TRBD2 (11 bases). This CDR3 comprises 23 residues. Germline assignment: CDR1 MNHEY and CDR2 SMNVEV (reference sequence). V gave up 4 bases and J gave up 1 base, with 35 bases separating them. DNA of the CDR3: TGTGCCAGCAGTTCTACGACAGGGGGCGCGGGGCTAGCGGGAGGTCTATCCTACAATGAGCAGTTCTTC. Translated: CASSSTTGGAGLAGGLSYNEQFF.

Many counts were recorded for this clonotype. The CDR3 nucleotides read TGCGCCAGCAGCTTACGACTGGACAGCACCGGGGAGCTGTTTTTT. Translated: CASSLRLDSTGELFF. V is TRBV5-1 and J is TRBJ2-2, with TRBD1 as a possible D gene (6 bases). The CDR3 consists of 15 residues. The ends were cut back, 2 bases at V and 4 bases at J, with 12 bases in the middle. Germline-derived CDR1 and CDR2 are SGHRS and YFSETQ.

This clonotype was recorded at least ten times. The chain employs TRBV7-9 and TRBJ2-1; maybe TRBD1 (5 bases). The ends were cut back, 3 bases at V and 7 bases at J, with 16 bases in the middle. This CDR3 spans 15 amino acids. Germline V gene lookup returns CDR1 SEHNR and CDR2 FQNEAQ (reference sequence). The CDR3 protein is CASSLGRALGNEQFF. The DNA for the CDR3 is TGTGCCAGCAGCTTGGGCAGGGCGCTCGGGAATGAGCAGTTCTTC.

This clonotype was observed a few times. The chain links TRBV27 to TRBJ2-3; TRBD2 agrees at 10 bases. The V and J ends lost 6 bases and 7 bases, in that order; junction bases with no gene match: 7. CDR1 and CDR2 (germline): MNHEY, SMNVEV (reference sequence). The CDR3 has 14 amino acids. The CDR3: CASRGLAGENTQYF. For the CDR3, the DNA is TGTGCCAGCAGAGGGCTAGCGGGAGAAAATACGCAGTATTTT.

This chain uses TRBV11-3 with TRBJ2-1, with D perhaps given as TRBD1 or TRBD2 (5 bases each). The V and J ends lost 6 bases and 6 bases respectively, with 9 bases between them. CDR1 is SGHNT and CDR2 is YENEEA in the germline V gene. This CDR3 has 12 residues. The CDR3 nucleotides are TGTGCCAGCAGGCGAGGGGCCAATGAGCAGTTCTTC. It encodes CASRRGANEQFF.

This clonotype was observed a few times. The chain couples TRBV10-3 to TRBJ2-2; the D gene could be TRBD1 or TRBD2 (5 bases each). Trimming pared 8 bases from V and 0 bases from J, leaving 13 bases between. The CDR3 loop spans 15 amino acids. Germline CDR1 is ENHRY and CDR2 is SYGVKD. CDR3 sequence: CAIAGDRTNTGELFF. CDR3 DNA: TGTGCCATCGCGGGCGACAGAACGAACACCGGGGAGCTGTTTTTT.

The table lists this clonotype with a few counts. The chain employs TRBV6-5 and TRBJ2-2; TRBD2 matches at 12 bases. The junction had 11 bases not matched to a gene; V was cut back by 0 bases and J by 6 bases. The CDR3 totals 19 residues. CDR1 and CDR2 (germline): MNHEY, SVGAGI. The CDR3 region has the DNA TGTGCCAGCAGTTACTCTTATGGACTAGCGGGACTTTTGGCCGGGGAGCTGTTTTTT. Protein: CASSYSYGLAGLLAGELFF.

This clonotype was seen repeatedly, ten times or more. The chain uses TRBV20-1 and TRBJ2-7; 11 bases are shared with TRBD1. This CDR3 is 13 amino acids long. Germline loops: CDR1 DFQATT, CDR2 SNEGSKA (reference sequence). Germline trimming cut 6 bases from V and 3 bases from J; bases unmatched to any gene: 4. The CDR3 DNA sequence: TGCAGTGCGACCGGGACAGGGGGCTACGAGCAGTACTTC. Protein product: CSATGTGGYEQYF.

The chain is built from TRBV5-6 and TRBJ2-6; weak D call: TRBD1 (6 bases). V was shortened by 0 bases and J by 6 bases, with 10 bases between the two germline ends. There are 15 residues in the CDR3. Germline V gene lookup returns CDR1 SGHDT and CDR2 YYEEEE. The CDR3 DNA follows: TGTGCCAGCAGCTTGGTAGGGGGTGAGGCCAACGTCCTGACTTTC. Translation gives CASSLVGGEANVLTF. Supplemented by reference TRBV5-6 and TRBJ2-6, the full variable domain reads DAGVTQSPTHLIKTRGQQVTLRCSPKSGHDTVSWYQQALGQGPQFIFQYYEEEERQRGNFPDRFSGHQFPNYSSELNVNALLLGDSALYLCASSLVGGEANVLTFGAGSRLTVL.

This chain uses TRBV11-2 with TRBJ2-1; D is unclear. Germline V gene data show CDR1 as SGHAT and CDR2 as FQNNGV. The CDR3 consists of 16 residues. Trimming shortened V by 5 bases and J by 2 bases, and 16 bases separated the two germline ends. CDR3 in amino acids: CASSPPGQATYNEQFF. CDR3 in DNA: TGTGCCAGCAGCCCCCCTGGGCAGGCTACCTACAATGAGCAGTTCTTC.

The sample holds many counts of this clonotype. The V call is TRBV12-3 or TRBV12-4, the J call TRBJ1-2; no clear D. V dropped 3 bases and J dropped 4 bases, with 9 bases sitting between them. The CDR3 runs 13 residues. The CDR3 loop is CASSFRPTYGYTF. CDR3 sequence (DNA): TGTGCCAGCAGTTTTCGCCCGACCTATGGCTACACCTTC.

This chain links TRBV7-3 with TRBJ2-5; TRBD2 aligns across 12 bases. With V trimmed by 2 bases and J by 4 bases, 2 bases remained unmatched. The CDR3 runs to 15 residues. Germline V gene data show CDR1 as SGHTA and CDR2 as FQGTGA. Here the CDR3 DNA reads TGTGCCAGCAGCTTACTAGCGGGAGGGCCAGAGACCCAGTACTTC. This encodes CASSLLAGGPETQYF.